Below are 4 T cell receptor beta chains sequenced from a single sample in a study of OX40 agonist ivuxolimab in advanced cancers. Some clones are missing from TCRdb's copy, which holds only in-frame ones; the method was immunoSEQ multiplex PCR. This sample has about 90,000 clones; roughly 93% occur once, and the top ten carry more than 0.25%. The starting material was CD4+ or CD8+ T cells sorted from blood, obtained in a trial of the OX40 agonist ivuxolimab. All receptors derive from an adult with an advanced solid tumor such as melanoma, head and neck, liver or kidney cancer.

The chain has TRBV7-8 and TRBJ2-5; 7 nucleotides align to TRBD1. V shed 4 bases, J shed 5 bases, and the junction held 4 bases outside the gene matches. This CDR3 has 13 residues. Germline CDR1 is SGHVS and CDR2 is FQNEAQ. The CDR3: CASSWTGGETQYF. In nucleotides, the CDR3 is TGTGCCAGCAGCTGGACAGGAGGCGAGACCCAGTACTTC.

This chain links TRBV28 with TRBJ1-2, with D possibly matching TRBD1 (6 bases). Germline lookup yields CDR1 MDHEN and CDR2 SYDVKM. Trimming shortened V by 6 bases and J by 8 bases, and 22 bases separated the two germline ends. This CDR3 has 15 amino acids. As DNA, the CDR3 is TGTGCCAGCAGCCTAGGGGACGGGGGGCGGAGGGGCTACACCTTC. This codes for CASSLGDGGRRGYTF.

This clone appeared once. This chain joins TRBV7-8 and TRBJ2-2, with a tentative D call TRBD1 (6 bases). The germline V and J ends were trimmed by 0 bases and 1 base, with 21 bases remaining between them. Germline values: CDR1 SGHVS, CDR2 FQNEAQ. This CDR3 spans 20 amino acids. The CDR3 reads CASSLAWGRRGDKNTGELFF. As DNA, the CDR3 is TGTGCCAGCAGCTTAGCTTGGGGGCGTCGGGGTGACAAGAACACCGGGGAGCTGTTTTTT.

The DNA for the CDR3 is TGTGCCAGCAGCACACAGCGGGAGAACTACGAGCAGTACTTC. Its translation: CASSTQRENYEQYF. The chain links TRBV7-8 to TRBJ2-7; 8 bases match TRBD2. After removal of 5 bases from V and 3 bases from J, the junction contained 6 bases not matched to a gene. CDR1 is SGHVS, CDR2 FQNEAQ, per germline. This CDR3 spans 14 amino acids.